One and the same sample provided the 25 T cell receptor beta chains below, sequenced in a study of T cell responses to AZD1222 COVID-19 vaccine. The protocol was immunoSEQ multiplex PCR, while the TCRdb copy is restricted to in-frame clones and leaves out a portion. This table has under 150,000 clones, more than 90% appearing once. The sample in question was peripheral blood, obtained 28 days after the second AZD1222 dose. The receptors were gathered from an adult who received the AZD1222 COVID-19 vaccine.

This clone showed up just once. This chain uses TRBV5-1 with TRBJ2-1; D assignment may be TRBD1 or TRBD2 (5 bases each). The V end lost 4 bases, the J end lost 10 bases, and 12 bases lay between the germline ends. Germline V gene sequence: CDR1 SGHRS, CDR2 YFSETQ. CDR3 size: 12 residues. Written as DNA, the CDR3 is TGCGCCAGCAGCCTCGCTAGGGACGAGCAGTTCTTC. Residues: CASSLARDEQFF.

V and J are TRBV30 and TRBJ1-2; the D is unclear. This CDR3 spans 14 amino acids. Trimming pared 0 bases from V and 1 base from J, leaving 9 bases between. Per the germline V gene, CDR1 is GTSNPN and CDR2 is SVGIG (reference sequence). CDR3 sequence: CAWSVVGFNYGYTF. CDR3 bases: TGTGCCTGGAGTGTAGTCGGGTTTAACTATGGCTACACCTTC.

The J gene is TRBJ2-2, the V gene TRBV5-1, with TRBD1 matching over 8 bases. Per the germline V gene, CDR1 is SGHRS and CDR2 is YFSETQ. Losses at the gene ends were 4 bases for V and 7 bases for J; bases not matched to a gene: 6. This CDR3 spans 14 amino acids. CDR3 in amino acids: CASSIQGAGGELFF. Here the CDR3 DNA reads TGCGCCAGCAGCATCCAGGGGGCTGGCGGGGAGCTGTTTTTT.

This clone appeared a single time. The CDR3: CASSSQKTVPNTEAFF. In DNA form, the CDR3 reads TGTGCCAGCTCATCACAAAAAACAGTGCCGAACACTGAAGCTTTCTTT. The chain couples TRBV18 to TRBJ1-1; D gene ambiguous. The CDR3 contains 16 residues. Germline V lookup: CDR1 KGHSH, CDR2 LQKENI. The V and J ends lost 5 bases and 1 base respectively, with 17 bases between them.

The CDR3 is CASSLGQGGGYGYTF. The CDR3 coding sequence is TGTGCCAGCAGTCTTGGACAGGGGGGTGGCTATGGCTACACCTTC. The chain links TRBV3-1 (or the pseudogene TRBV3-2) to TRBJ1-2; 10 positions agree with TRBD1. Looked up from germline, CDR1 is LGHDT and CDR2 is YNNKEL (reference sequence). The CDR3 is 15 amino acids. Losses at the gene ends were 6 bases for V and 4 bases for J; bases not matched to a gene: 8.

This clone occurred once. This chain links TRBV7-2 with TRBJ2-3; D is perhaps TRBD1 (6 bases). Germline lookup yields CDR1 SGHTA and CDR2 FQGNSA. V gave up 7 bases and J gave up 2 bases, with 10 bases separating them. The CDR3 covers 13 residues. The CDR3 sequence is CASNRQDTDTQYF. The CDR3 DNA reads as TGTGCCAGCAACCGACAGGACACAGATACGCAGTATTTT. Full variable domain (remainder filled in from reference TRBV7-2 and TRBJ2-3): GAGVSQSPSNKVTEKGKDVELRCDPISGHTALYWYRQSLGQGLEFLIYFQGNSAPDKSGLPSDRFSAERTGGSVSTLTIQRTQQEDSAVYLCASNRQDTDTQYFGPGTRLTVL.

This chain joins TRBV19 and TRBJ1-5; D is unresolved. CDR1 and CDR2 from the germline V gene are LNHDA and SQIVND (reference sequence). This CDR3 comprises 12 residues. V was clipped by 6 bases and J by 10 bases, with 13 bases between them. CDR3 loop: CASSPDRDPQHF. The CDR3 DNA follows: TGTGCCAGTAGCCCGGACCGAGATCCCCAGCATTTT.

A note on this clone: One end of the junction varies from germline; a read error may be responsible. This chain uses TRBV3-1 (or the pseudogene TRBV3-2) with TRBJ2-1; the match to TRBD2 covers 9 bases. Looked up from germline, CDR1 is LGHDT and CDR2 is YNNKEL (reference sequence). The length of the CDR3 is 13 residues. The CDR3, as DNA: TGTGCCAGCAGCCAAGATTTGCTAGCGGGGTCGGTCTTC. Its protein product is CASSQDLLAGSVF.

The rearrangement uses TRBV5-6 and TRBJ2-1, with 11 positions matching TRBD2. This CDR3 contains 15 residues. V was pared by 0 bases and J by 9 bases, with 5 bases of the junction left unmatched. CDR1 is SGHDT and CDR2 is YYEEEE in the germline V gene. CDR3 bases: TGTGCCAGCAGCTTGGGACTAGCGGGGCAAGGTGAGCAGTTCTTC. This codes for CASSLGLAGQGEQFF.

This chain joins TRBV7-9 and TRBJ2-1; possible D gene TRBD2, 6 bases. With 6 bases removed from V and 6 bases from J, the gap between germline ends came to 15 bases. The CDR3 has 14 amino acids. CDR1 is SEHNR and CDR2 is FQNEAQ in the germline V gene (reference sequence). The CDR3: CASSPQAGLNEQFF. The CDR3 DNA sequence: TGTGCCAGCAGTCCCCAGGCGGGGCTCAATGAGCAGTTCTTC.

This clone appeared once. The chain uses TRBV5-4 and TRBJ1-1; 10 bases are a match to TRBD1. The CDR3 consists of 14 residues. Germline CDR1 and CDR2: SGHNT and YYREEE (reference sequence). After removal of 4 bases from V and 11 bases from J, the junction contained 11 bases not matched to a gene. The CDR3 is CASSVGQGDPRAFF. DNA of the CDR3: TGTGCCAGCAGCGTAGGACAGGGGGACCCCCGCGCTTTCTTT.

The chain uses TRBV9 and TRBJ1-2; D call uncertain. The CDR3 extends over 14 amino acids. Trimming shortened V by 0 bases and J by 4 bases, and 10 bases separated the two germline ends. Germline CDR1 SGDLS, CDR2 YYNGEE. The CDR3 loop is CASSVEGRSYGYTF. The CDR3 DNA sequence: TGTGCCAGCAGCGTAGAGGGCAGATCCTATGGCTACACCTTC. The variable domain in full, with the rest retrieved from reference TRBV9 and TRBJ1-2, is DSGVTQTPKHLITATGQRVTLRCSPRSGDLSVYWYQQSLDQGLQFLIQYYNGEERAKGNILERFSAQQFPDLHSELNLSSLELGDSALYFCASSVEGRSYGYTFGSGTRLTVV.

The J gene is TRBJ2-1, the V gene TRBV7-9; D remains unclear. Germline CDR1 and CDR2: SEHNR and FQNEAQ (reference sequence). V was pared by 1 base and J by 7 bases, with 8 bases between. The length of the CDR3 is 13 residues. The CDR3 spells CASSLEPRNEQFF. The CDR3 DNA sequence: TGTGCCAGCAGCTTAGAACCGAGGAATGAGCAGTTCTTC. Variable domain in full (rest from reference TRBV7-9 and TRBJ2-1): DTGVSQNPRHKITKRGQNVTFRCDPISEHNRLYWYRQTLGQGPEFLTYFQNEAQLEKSRLLSDRFSAERPKGSFSTLEIQRTEQGDSAMYLCASSLEPRNEQFFGPGTRLTVL.

The V and J genes are TRBV19 and TRBJ2-2, with D unresolved. This CDR3 has 14 amino acids. Trimming pared 5 bases from V and 0 bases from J, leaving 7 bases between. Germline V gene lookup returns CDR1 LNHDA and CDR2 SQIVND (reference sequence). The CDR3 nucleotides read TGTGCCAGTAGTCCGAAGGCGAACACCGGGGAGCTGTTTTTT. Encoded protein: CASSPKANTGELFF.

This clone was seen more than once but under ten times. This chain joins TRBV5-1 and TRBJ2-6; D remains ambiguous. The CDR3 length is 15 residues. V lost 2 bases to trimming and J lost 0 bases, with 6 bases between them. Germline V gene lookup returns CDR1 SGHRS and CDR2 YFSETQ. The CDR3 here is CASSFSASGANVLTF. As DNA, the CDR3 is TGCGCCAGCAGCTTTTCGGCCTCTGGGGCCAACGTCCTGACTTTC.

The V and J genes are TRBV10-2 and TRBJ1-6; D gene unclear. The V and J ends lost 3 bases and 6 bases respectively, with 6 bases between them. The CDR3 consists of 13 residues. Per germline, CDR1 WSHSY and CDR2 SAAADI. The CDR3 region has the DNA TGCGCCAGCAGTGAAGGAACTAATTCACCCCTCCACTTT. It codes for CASSEGTNSPLHF.

This clone has a single count. This chain uses TRBV19 with TRBJ1-1; TRBD1 matches at 9 bases. Germline CDR1 is LNHDA and CDR2 is SQIVND (reference sequence). The CDR3 totals 15 residues. The V gene end was trimmed by 6 bases and the J gene end by 1 base; junction bases not matched to a gene: 6. CDR3 DNA: TGTGCCAGTAGACAGGGGGCGACCTCGAACACTGAAGCTTTCTTT. This encodes CASRQGATSNTEAFF.

The V call is TRBV28, the J call TRBJ1-5; weak D call: TRBD1 (5 bases). The CDR3 loop spans 14 amino acids. CDR1 MDHEN and CDR2 SYDVKM come from the germline V gene. V lost 1 base to trimming and J lost 7 bases, with 11 bases between them. CDR3 DNA sequence: TGTGCCAGCAGTTTATCGGGGGGGGGACAGCCCCAGCATTTT. This translates into CASSLSGGGQPQHF.

V is TRBV29-1 and J is TRBJ1-5, with 9 bases that match TRBD1. From germline, CDR1 is SQVTM and CDR2 ANQGSEA. This CDR3 spans 14 amino acids. V gave up 6 bases and J gave up 6 bases; unmatched junction bases: 9. Here the CDR3 reads CSVAGTGIGQPQHF. CDR3 nucleotide sequence: TGCAGCGTAGCAGGGACAGGGATCGGTCAGCCCCAGCATTTT.

This chain uses TRBV12-3 or TRBV12-4 with TRBJ2-7, with D perhaps TRBD2 (5 bases). This CDR3 has 13 residues. The ends were cut back, 6 bases at V and 3 bases at J, with 12 bases in the middle. For the CDR3, the DNA is TGTGCCAGCAGCCCCGGGATGCACTACGAGCAGTACTTC. This translates into CASSPGMHYEQYF.

In its sample, this clone was seen once. The V gene is TRBV18, the J gene TRBJ2-1; 8 nucleotides match TRBD2. V shed 3 bases, J shed 10 bases, and the junction held 14 bases outside the gene matches. Germline loops: CDR1 KGHSH, CDR2 LQKENI. CDR3 size: 16 residues. CDR3 protein: CASSPRVESGGLEQFF. The CDR3 DNA sequence: TGTGCCAGCTCACCCCGGGTTGAATCGGGGGGGTTAGAGCAGTTCTTC.

This clone was found a few times. The genes are TRBV7-2 and TRBJ2-3; 7 positions match TRBD2. The CDR3 loop spans 15 amino acids. Per germline, CDR1 SGHTA and CDR2 FQGNSA. The junction had 5 bases not matched to a gene; V was cut back by 0 bases and J by 5 bases. DNA for the CDR3: TGTGCCAGCAGCTTAGCGTCGACTAGCTTAGATACGCAGTATTTT. Encoded protein: CASSLASTSLDTQYF.

This clone was recorded once. This rearrangement joins TRBV5-6 to TRBJ2-7, with D tentatively TRBD1 (5 bases). This CDR3 comprises 14 residues. Germline V CDR1 and CDR2: SGHDT, YYEEEE. The germline V and J ends were trimmed by 3 bases and 5 bases, with 15 bases remaining between them. CDR3 loop: CASSYARGTHEQYF. CDR3 DNA sequence: TGTGCCAGCAGCTATGCTAGGGGAACCCACGAGCAGTACTTC.

The chain links TRBV11-1 to TRBJ2-2, with TRBD1 matching 7 bases. The germline V gene has CDR1 SGHAT and CDR2 FQDESV (reference sequence). Trimming cost V 5 bases and J 5 bases; bases outside gene matches: 5. There are 14 residues in the CDR3. For the CDR3, the DNA is TGTGCCAGCAGCCTCGGACAGGCTACCGGGGAGCTGTTTTTT. Its protein is CASSLGQATGELFF.

This rearrangement joins TRBV30 to TRBJ2-3; TRBD1 is a possible D gene (5 bases). This CDR3 has 15 residues. V lost 0 bases and J 4 bases, leaving 14 bases between the germline ends. CDR1 is GTSNPN and CDR2 is SVGIG in the germline V gene (reference sequence). The CDR3 reads CAWSVRAGIPDTQYF. The CDR3 DNA sequence: TGTGCCTGGAGTGTCAGGGCAGGGATCCCAGATACGCAGTATTTT.